Each of the 29 T cell receptor beta chains below was sequenced from the same sample in a study of CD8 T cells in ankylosing spondylitis. General observations from the study: A TCR beta motif of eight or nine highly homologous variants seemed to mark ankylosing spondylitis blood.

No antigen has been assigned to these receptors. Each CDR3 protein is one row after TCRdb ran MiXCR on the 5' RACE reads. The profile shows 450,000 to 550,000 distinct CDR3 sequences, approximately 5% of them singletons. The sequenced material came from blood, either unsorted or a sorted T cell fraction (not recorded which). These receptors all come from a male donor with ankylosing spondylitis.

This clonotype was counted ten times or more. V gene TRBV5-5 combines with J gene TRBJ2-7, with D uncertain. Germline assignment: CDR1 SGHKS and CDR2 YYEKEE (reference sequence). Trimming stripped 5 bases from V and 4 bases from J, with 10 bases between. This CDR3 has 12 amino acids. In nucleotides, the CDR3 is TGTGCCAGCAGTCTTTCGGTGTACGAGCAGTACTTC. The encoded protein is CASSLSVYEQYF.

This clonotype was seen repeatedly, ten times or more. This chain uses TRBV7-9 with TRBJ1-3; TRBD1 is a possible D gene (6 bases). The CDR3 loop spans 13 amino acids. From germline, CDR1 is SEHNR and CDR2 FQNEAQ (reference sequence). Trimming left V 8 bases short and J 2 bases short, with 10 bases between. The CDR3 is CASQGFAGNTIYF. In DNA, the CDR3 is TGTGCCAGCCAGGGGTTTGCTGGAAACACCATATATTTT.

This clonotype was observed many times. The chain joins TRBV12-3 or TRBV12-4 to TRBJ2-4, with D perhaps assigned TRBD1 or TRBD2 (5 bases each). Trimming took 4 bases from V and 6 from J, leaving 13 bases between them. The CDR3 is 14 amino acids. CDR3 sequence reads: CASSSGSGGNIQYF. The CDR3 DNA follows: TGTGCCAGCAGTTCAGGGAGTGGGGGAAACATTCAGTACTTC.

This clonotype was counted at least ten times. V gene TRBV14 combines with J gene TRBJ2-2; no firm D call. The germline V and J ends were trimmed by 4 bases and 6 bases, with 12 bases remaining between them. Germline V gene lookup returns CDR1 SGHDN and CDR2 FVKESK. The CDR3 consists of 14 residues. CDR3 nucleotide sequence: TGTGCCAGCAGCCCATACCGGGCCTCCGGGGAGCTGTTTTTT. Translated, it gives CASSPYRASGELFF.

This chain links TRBV4-3 with TRBJ2-7; TRBD2 matches at 8 bases. The CDR3 is made up of 17 amino acids. Germline V gene data show CDR1 as LGHNA and CDR2 as YSLEER. V dropped 1 base and J dropped 2; count of bases not matched to a gene: 10. The chain's CDR3 is CASSQVLAGGAAYEQYF. The DNA of the CDR3 is TGCGCCAGCAGCCAAGTTCTGGCGGGAGGAGCCGCCTACGAGCAGTACTTC.

This clonotype appeared many times. The rearrangement uses TRBV12-3 or TRBV12-4 and TRBJ1-1; maybe TRBD1 (5 bases). V was cut by 0 bases and J by 9 bases, with 11 bases left in between. This CDR3 contains 13 residues. The CDR3 loop reads CASSLAFGGKAFF. The CDR3 DNA follows: TGTGCCAGCAGTTTAGCCTTTGGGGGAAAAGCTTTCTTT.

The table lists this clonotype with many counts. The chain carries TRBV20-1 and TRBJ2-5; the D gene is possibly TRBD2 (5 bases). Germline CDR1 and CDR2: DFQATT and SNEGSKA (reference sequence). The CDR3 totals 14 residues. Trimming pared 2 bases from V and 1 base from J, leaving 11 bases between. This CDR3 is CSARHAGSQETQYF. As DNA, the CDR3 is TGCAGTGCTAGACATGCGGGCAGCCAAGAGACCCAGTACTTC.

This clonotype was found many times. The chain uses TRBV7-9 and TRBJ2-7; D may be TRBD2 (5 bases). V gave up 6 bases and J gave up 1 base, with 13 bases separating them. From germline, CDR1 is SEHNR and CDR2 FQNEAQ (reference sequence). The CDR3 has 14 residues. The CDR3 DNA sequence: TGTGCCAGCAGTCGCGTCGGAGGATCCTACGAGCAGTACTTC. Protein: CASSRVGGSYEQYF.

This clonotype was detected ten times or more. The rearrangement joins TRBV5-1 to TRBJ1-5; 7 bases fit TRBD1. Germline V CDR1 and CDR2: SGHRS, YFSETQ. CDR3 length: 14 amino acids. J was trimmed by 9 bases and V by 4 bases; bases with no gene match: 10. The CDR3 nucleotides are TGCGCCAGCAGCCTGACAGGGTCGGACTCGCCCCAGCATTTT. Its protein product is CASSLTGSDSPQHF.

This clonotype was recorded many times. The CDR3 sequence: CAIEEGALGGYEQYF. For the CDR3, the DNA is TGTGCCATCGAAGAGGGGGCGCTAGGGGGCTACGAGCAGTACTTC. The chain has TRBV21-1 and TRBJ2-7; the table's D call, TRBD1, was not checked against the DNA. TRBV21-1 is a listed pseudogene. This CDR3 is 15 amino acids long.

The sample holds a few counts of this clonotype. The V call is TRBV20-1, the J call TRBJ2-2; D uncertain. The CDR3 runs 16 residues. Trimming removed 2 bases at V and 4 bases at J, with 17 bases between. Germline loops: CDR1 DFQATT, CDR2 SNEGSKA (reference sequence). Written as DNA, the CDR3 is TGCAGTGCTAGACCCGCTGGCAGGTTTGCCACCGGGGAGCTGTTTTTT. Translating gives CSARPAGRFATGELFF.

This clonotype has a count of ten or more. CDR3: CASSYDPPGELFF. The DNA of the CDR3 is TGTGCCAGCAGCTATGACCCTCCCGGGGAGCTGTTTTTT. This rearrangement joins TRBV6-5 to TRBJ2-2; D remains unclear. This CDR3 region has 13 residues. Germline V gene lookup returns CDR1 MNHEY and CDR2 SVGAGI. With 6 bases removed from V and 6 bases from J, the gap between germline ends came to 11 bases.

This clonotype was observed at least ten times. This rearrangement joins TRBV3-1 to TRBJ2-7; TRBD1 matches 10 bases. Germline CDR1 is LGHDT and CDR2 is YNNKEL (reference sequence). CDR3 length equals 14 residues. Trimming took 4 bases from V and 0 from J; bases not matched to a gene: 0. The CDR3 is CASSRTGGSYEQYF. The CDR3, as DNA: TGTGCCAGCAGCCGGACAGGGGGCTCCTACGAGCAGTACTTC.

The table lists this clonotype with many counts. The V call is TRBV29-1, the J call TRBJ2-7; TRBD1 is a possible D gene (5 bases). CDR3 length: 14 amino acids. Trimming left V 1 base short and J 3 bases short, with 13 bases between. CDR1 is SQVTM, CDR2 ANQGSEA, per germline. CDR3 DNA sequence: TGCAGCGTTGAAGGGGCAGGGCCTAACTACGAGCAGTACTTC. This codes for CSVEGAGPNYEQYF.

The table lists this clonotype with many counts. The gene calls are TRBV5-1 and TRBJ2-1; tentative D call: TRBD2 (5 bases). Trimming left V 3 bases short and J 9 bases short, with 13 bases between. The CDR3 runs to 13 residues. Germline-derived CDR1 and CDR2 are SGHRS and YFSETQ. The CDR3 reads CASSSRAAGEQFF. The CDR3 nucleotides read TGCGCCAGCAGCTCCCGGGCGGCGGGTGAGCAGTTCTTC.

In its sample, this clonotype was seen many times. The chain employs TRBV6-1 and TRBJ2-7; TRBD1 agrees at 8 bases. With 6 bases clipped from V and 3 bases from J, the junction kept 10 bases outside the gene matches. Germline CDR1 is MNHNS and CDR2 is SASEGT. The CDR3 runs to 15 residues. CDR3 sequence (DNA): TGTGCCAGCAGCGGAAATACAGGGGGTGTCTACGAGCAGTACTTC. Its protein product is CASSGNTGGVYEQYF.

This clonotype has a count of ten or more. The rearrangement links TRBV18 to TRBJ1-5; a possible D gene is TRBD1 (5 bases). The CDR3 extends over 15 amino acids. Germline V gives CDR1 KGHSH, CDR2 LQKENI. Deletions cut 4 bases from V and 6 bases from J, with 16 bases between. As DNA, the CDR3 is TGTGCCAGCTCACGCCAGGGCAGGGTGGGTCAGCCCCAGCATTTT. Residues: CASSRQGRVGQPQHF.

This clonotype was observed many times. V gene TRBV28 combines with J gene TRBJ2-1; 12 positions match TRBD2. V was pared by 8 bases and J by 8 bases, with 4 bases of the junction left unmatched. CDR3 size: 13 residues. Germline CDR1 reads MDHEN; CDR2 reads SYDVKM. CDR3 in amino acids: CASVLAGGDEQFF. CDR3 DNA: TGTGCCAGCGTGCTAGCGGGAGGGGATGAGCAGTTCTTC.

At least ten counts were recorded for this clonotype. The chain couples TRBV7-2 to TRBJ2-2; D perhaps matches TRBD2 (5 bases). V gave up 5 bases and J gave up 4 bases, with 11 bases separating them. The CDR3 loop spans 14 amino acids. The germline CDR1 and CDR2 sequences are SGHTA and FQGNSA. CDR3 in amino acids: CASSPDWITGELFF. The CDR3 DNA follows: TGTGCCAGCAGCCCGGACTGGATCACCGGGGAGCTGTTTTTT.

Many counts were recorded for this clonotype. This rearrangement joins TRBV20-1 to TRBJ2-1; 9 positions match TRBD2. The CDR3 contains 16 residues. V trimming: 3 bases; J trimming: 1 base; junction bases outside the gene matches: 7. CDR1 is DFQATT and CDR2 is SNEGSKA in the germline V gene (reference sequence). The CDR3 nucleotides read TGCAGTGCTAGGGACCACAGCGGGAGGTCCTACAATGAGCAGTTCTTC. As protein: CSARDHSGRSYNEQFF.

The rearrangement uses TRBV24-1 and TRBJ2-7; a possible D gene is TRBD1 (6 bases). V dropped 5 bases and J dropped 2 bases, with 12 bases sitting between them. Looked up from germline, CDR1 is KGHDR and CDR2 is SFDVKD. This CDR3 comprises 14 residues. CDR3 DNA: TGTGCCACCAGTGGGACAGAATCCGCCTACGAGCAGTACTTC. It encodes CATSGTESAYEQYF.

This clonotype was seen repeatedly, ten times or more. J is TRBJ2-7 and V is TRBV4-3; 14 bases map to TRBD2. The CDR3 is 16 residues long. Germline V gene lookup returns CDR1 LGHNA and CDR2 YSLEER. The V gene end was trimmed by 1 base and the J gene end by 7 bases; junction bases not matched to a gene: 6. The CDR3 loop reads CASSQGLAGGPWEQYF. CDR3 in DNA: TGCGCCAGCAGCCAAGGACTAGCGGGAGGGCCGTGGGAGCAGTACTTC.

This clonotype was counted many times. V usage is TRBV20-1 and J usage is TRBJ1-5; tentative D call: TRBD1 (6 bases). The germline gives CDR1 DFQATT, CDR2 SNEGSKA (reference sequence). The CDR3 has 14 amino acids. The V end lost 6 bases, the J end lost 4 bases, and 16 bases lay between the germline ends. This CDR3 is CSALRGRWNQPQHF. In DNA, the CDR3 is TGCAGTGCACTTAGGGGGAGGTGGAATCAGCCCCAGCATTTT.

This clonotype was observed a few times. The chain joins TRBV6-4 to TRBJ2-3; the match to TRBD2 covers 8 bases. This CDR3 comprises 15 residues. Germline V CDR1 and CDR2: MRHNA, SNTAGT. V lost 3 bases, J lost 3 bases, and 5 bases stayed unmatched. This CDR3 is CASSEAAGGTDTQYF. DNA for the CDR3: TGTGCCAGCAGTGAGGCCGCGGGGGGAACAGATACGCAGTATTTT.

The CDR3 reads CASSQEATSGRALWNEQFF. In DNA, the CDR3 is TGCGCCAGCAGCCAAGAAGCGACTAGCGGGAGGGCGCTCTGGAATGAGCAGTTCTTC. The rearrangement uses TRBV4-1 and TRBJ2-1, with 14 bases lining up with TRBD2. The junction had 11 bases not matched to a gene; V was cut back by 0 bases and J by 7 bases. This CDR3 has 19 residues. CDR1 MGHRA and CDR2 YSYEKL come from the germline V gene.

Ten or more counts support this clonotype. The chain couples TRBV20-1 to TRBJ1-4; 9 bases line up with TRBD1. The J segment lost 6 bases and the V segment lost 6 bases, leaving 8 bases of the junction unmatched. Looked up from germline, CDR1 is DFQATT and CDR2 is SNEGSKA (reference sequence). This CDR3 is built from 14 residues. CDR3 loop: CSAGQDRGDEKLFF. The CDR3 DNA is TGCAGTGCGGGACAGGACAGGGGTGATGAAAAACTGTTTTTT.

This clonotype appeared many times. This chain's CDR3 is CSVKGREWGMLADTQYF. For the CDR3, the DNA is TGCAGCGTTAAGGGGCGCGAGTGGGGTATGCTGGCAGATACGCAGTATTTT. The V and J genes are TRBV29-1 and TRBJ2-3, with a possible D match to TRBD1 (5 bases). The CDR3 covers 17 residues. The germline CDR1 and CDR2 sequences are SQVTM and ANQGSEA. V was clipped by 5 bases and J by 4 bases, with 25 bases between them.

The table lists this clonotype with many counts. The genes are TRBV7-6 and TRBJ2-3; D uncertain. Germline V lookup: CDR1 SGHVS, CDR2 FNYEAQ. The CDR3 length is 14 residues. With 4 bases removed from V and 2 bases from J, the gap between germline ends came to 10 bases. For the CDR3, the DNA is TGTGCCAGCAGCTCCCGGGCCACCACAGATACGCAGTATTTT. Residues: CASSSRATTDTQYF.

This clonotype was recorded a few times. Here the CDR3 reads CASSQGAGGSYDEQFF. The CDR3 DNA is TGCGCCAGCAGCCAGGGCGCGGGAGGGAGTTACGATGAGCAGTTCTTC. J is TRBJ2-1 and V is TRBV4-3; 9 bases map to TRBD2. Germline CDR1 LGHNA, CDR2 YSLEER. CDR3 length equals 16 residues. Trimming took 3 bases from V and 8 from J; bases not matched to a gene: 11.